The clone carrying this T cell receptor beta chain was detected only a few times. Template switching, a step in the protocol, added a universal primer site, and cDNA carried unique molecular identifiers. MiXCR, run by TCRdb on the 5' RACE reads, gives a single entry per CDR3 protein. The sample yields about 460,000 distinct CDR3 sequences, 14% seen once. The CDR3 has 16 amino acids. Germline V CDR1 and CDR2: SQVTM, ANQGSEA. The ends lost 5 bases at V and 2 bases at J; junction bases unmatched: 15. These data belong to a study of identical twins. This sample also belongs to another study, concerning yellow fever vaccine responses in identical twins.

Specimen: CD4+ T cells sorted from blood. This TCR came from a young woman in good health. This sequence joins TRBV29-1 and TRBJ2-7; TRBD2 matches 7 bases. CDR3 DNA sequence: TGCAGCGTTATCATTCAGCGGGGCCCTCCCCCCTACGAGCAGTACTTC. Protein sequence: CSVIIQRGPPPYEQYF.